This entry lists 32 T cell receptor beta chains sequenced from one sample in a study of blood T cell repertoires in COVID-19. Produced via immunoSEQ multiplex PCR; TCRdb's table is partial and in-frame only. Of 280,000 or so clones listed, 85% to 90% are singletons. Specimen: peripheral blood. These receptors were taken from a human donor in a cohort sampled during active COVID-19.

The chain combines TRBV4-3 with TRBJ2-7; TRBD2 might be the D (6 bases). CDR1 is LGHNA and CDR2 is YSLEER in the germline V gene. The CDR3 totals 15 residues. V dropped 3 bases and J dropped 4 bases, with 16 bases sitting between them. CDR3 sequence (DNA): TGCGCCAGCAGCCAGGAGCAAGGGGAGGATTACGAGCAGTACTTC. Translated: CASSQEQGEDYEQYF.

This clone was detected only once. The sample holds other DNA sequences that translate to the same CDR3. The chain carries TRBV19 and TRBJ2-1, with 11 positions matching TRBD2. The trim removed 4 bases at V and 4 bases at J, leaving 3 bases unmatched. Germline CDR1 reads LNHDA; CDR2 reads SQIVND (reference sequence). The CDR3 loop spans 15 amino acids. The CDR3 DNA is TGTGCCAGTAGTACACTAGCGGGAGCTTACAATGAGCAGTTCTTC. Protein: CASSTLAGAYNEQFF.

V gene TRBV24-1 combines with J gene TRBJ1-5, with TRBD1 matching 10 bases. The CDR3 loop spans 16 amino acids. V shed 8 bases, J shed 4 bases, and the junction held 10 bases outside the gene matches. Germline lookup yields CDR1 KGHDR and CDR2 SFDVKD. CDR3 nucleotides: TGTGCCACCAAAAACGCCGGGACAGGGGCAAATCAGCCCCAGCATTTT. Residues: CATKNAGTGANQPQHF.

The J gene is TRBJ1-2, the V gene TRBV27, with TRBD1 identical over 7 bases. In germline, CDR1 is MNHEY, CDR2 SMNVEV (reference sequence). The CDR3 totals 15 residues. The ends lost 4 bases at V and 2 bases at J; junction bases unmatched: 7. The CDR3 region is CASSSVGTANYGYTF. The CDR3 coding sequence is TGTGCCAGCAGTTCCGTCGGGACAGCGAACTATGGCTACACCTTC.

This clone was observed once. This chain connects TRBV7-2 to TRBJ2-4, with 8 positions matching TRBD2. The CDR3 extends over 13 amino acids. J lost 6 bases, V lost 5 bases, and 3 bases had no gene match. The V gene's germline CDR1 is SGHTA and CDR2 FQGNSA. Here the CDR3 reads CASSTSGGNIQYF. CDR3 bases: TGTGCCAGCAGCACCAGCGGGGGAAACATTCAGTACTTC.

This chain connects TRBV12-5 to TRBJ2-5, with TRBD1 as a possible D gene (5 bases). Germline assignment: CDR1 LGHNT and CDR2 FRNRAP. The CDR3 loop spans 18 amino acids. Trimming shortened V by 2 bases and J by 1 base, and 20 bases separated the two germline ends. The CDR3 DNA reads TGTGCTAGTGGTTTGTGTTGGTTGTGGGTGACAGTCCAAGAGACCCAGTACTTC. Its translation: CASGLCWLWVTVQETQYF.

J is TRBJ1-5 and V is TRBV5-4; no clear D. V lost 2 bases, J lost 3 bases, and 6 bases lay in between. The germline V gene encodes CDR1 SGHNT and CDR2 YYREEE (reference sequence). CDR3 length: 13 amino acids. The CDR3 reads CASSFDTNQPQHF. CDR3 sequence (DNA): TGTGCCAGCAGCTTCGACACCAATCAGCCCCAGCATTTT.

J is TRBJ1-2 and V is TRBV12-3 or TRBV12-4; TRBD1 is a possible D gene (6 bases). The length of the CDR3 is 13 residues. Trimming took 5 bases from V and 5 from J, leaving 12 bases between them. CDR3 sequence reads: CASSRGGHYGYTF. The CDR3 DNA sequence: TGTGCCAGCAGTAGGGGGGGCCATTATGGCTACACCTTC.

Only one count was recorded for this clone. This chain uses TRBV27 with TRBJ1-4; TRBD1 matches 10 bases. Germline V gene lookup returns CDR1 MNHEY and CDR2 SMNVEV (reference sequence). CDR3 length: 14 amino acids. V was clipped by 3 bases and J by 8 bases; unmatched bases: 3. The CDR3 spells CASSLGQGFEKLFF. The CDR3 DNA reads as TGTGCCAGCAGTTTGGGACAGGGGTTCGAAAAACTGTTTTTT.

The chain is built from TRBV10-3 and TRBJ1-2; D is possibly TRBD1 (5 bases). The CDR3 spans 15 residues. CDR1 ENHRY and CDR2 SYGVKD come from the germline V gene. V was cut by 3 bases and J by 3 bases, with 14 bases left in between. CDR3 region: CAISDYGGSDYGYTF. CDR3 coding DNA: TGTGCCATCAGTGACTACGGGGGGTCGGACTATGGCTACACCTTC.

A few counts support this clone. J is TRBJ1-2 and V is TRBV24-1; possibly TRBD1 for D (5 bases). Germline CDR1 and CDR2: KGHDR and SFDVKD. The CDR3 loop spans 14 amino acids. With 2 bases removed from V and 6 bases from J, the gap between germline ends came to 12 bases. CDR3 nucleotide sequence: TGTGCCACCAGTGATTCGGCAGGGCGAGATGGCTACACCTTC. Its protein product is CATSDSAGRDGYTF.

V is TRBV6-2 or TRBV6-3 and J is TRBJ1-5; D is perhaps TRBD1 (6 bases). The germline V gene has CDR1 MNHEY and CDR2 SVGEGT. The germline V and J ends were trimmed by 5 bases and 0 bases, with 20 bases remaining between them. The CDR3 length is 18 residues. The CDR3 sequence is CASSPLPGVEASNQPQHF. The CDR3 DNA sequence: TGTGCCAGCAGTCCCCTGCCAGGGGTCGAGGCTAGCAATCAGCCCCAGCATTTT.

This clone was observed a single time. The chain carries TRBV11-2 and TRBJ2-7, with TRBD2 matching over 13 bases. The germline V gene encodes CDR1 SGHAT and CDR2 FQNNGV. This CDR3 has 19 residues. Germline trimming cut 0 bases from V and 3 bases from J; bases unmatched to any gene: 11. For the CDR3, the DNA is TGTGCCAGCAGCTTAGAGGGGACTAGCGGGACGGGTTTCTTCTACGAGCAGTACTTC. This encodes CASSLEGTSGTGFFYEQYF. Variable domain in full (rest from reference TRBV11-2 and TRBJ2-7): EAGVAQSPRYKIIEKRQSVAFWCNPISGHATLYWYQQILGQGPKLLIQFQNNGVVDDSQLPKDRFSAERLKGVDSTLKIQPAKLEDSAVYLCASSLEGTSGTGFFYEQYFGPGTRLTVT.

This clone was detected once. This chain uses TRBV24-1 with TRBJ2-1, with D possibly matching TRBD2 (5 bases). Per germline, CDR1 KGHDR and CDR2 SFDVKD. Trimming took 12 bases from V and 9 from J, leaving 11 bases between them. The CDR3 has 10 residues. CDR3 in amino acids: CAVGEGEQFF. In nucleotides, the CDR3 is TGTGCCGTAGGCGAGGGTGAGCAGTTCTTC.

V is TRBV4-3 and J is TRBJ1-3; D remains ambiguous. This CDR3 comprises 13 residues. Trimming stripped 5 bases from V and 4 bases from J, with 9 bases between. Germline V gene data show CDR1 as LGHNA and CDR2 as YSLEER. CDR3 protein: CASSSTTGNTIYF. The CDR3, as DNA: TGCGCCAGCAGCTCCACTACAGGAAACACCATATATTTT.

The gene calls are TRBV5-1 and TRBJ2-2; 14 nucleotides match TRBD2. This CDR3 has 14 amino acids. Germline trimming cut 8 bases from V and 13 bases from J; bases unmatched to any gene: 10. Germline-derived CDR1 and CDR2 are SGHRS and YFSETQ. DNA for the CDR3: TGCGCCAGTGAGACGGGACTAGCGGGAGAACCGCTGTTTTTT. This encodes CASETGLAGEPLFF.

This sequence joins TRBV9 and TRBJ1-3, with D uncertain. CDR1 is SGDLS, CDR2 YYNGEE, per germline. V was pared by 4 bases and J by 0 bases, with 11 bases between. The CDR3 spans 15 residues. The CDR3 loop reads CASSSTESSGNTIYF. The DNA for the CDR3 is TGTGCCAGCAGCTCTACAGAGAGCTCTGGAAACACCATATATTTT.

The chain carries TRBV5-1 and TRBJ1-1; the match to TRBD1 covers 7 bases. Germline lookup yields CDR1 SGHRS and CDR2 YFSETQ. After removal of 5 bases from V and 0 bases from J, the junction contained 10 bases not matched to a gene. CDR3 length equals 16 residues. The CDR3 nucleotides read TGCGCCAGCAGTCGTGAACCCGGACAGGTGAACACTGAAGCTTTCTTT. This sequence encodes CASSREPGQVNTEAFF.

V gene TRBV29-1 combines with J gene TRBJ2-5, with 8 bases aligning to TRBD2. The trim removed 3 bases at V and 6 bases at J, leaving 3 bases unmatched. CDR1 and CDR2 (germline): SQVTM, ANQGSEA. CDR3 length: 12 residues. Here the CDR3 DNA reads TGCAGCGTTGAGGGACTAGGGAAGACCCAGTACTTC. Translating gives CSVEGLGKTQYF.

The CDR3 loop is CASSIARTGAGTEAFF. The CDR3 DNA sequence: TGTGCCAGTAGTATAGCCCGCACAGGGGCCGGGACTGAAGCTTTCTTT. V and J are TRBV19 and TRBJ1-1; TRBD1 agrees at 7 bases. V lost 1 base, J lost 5 bases, and 10 bases stayed unmatched. Germline CDR1 and CDR2: LNHDA and SQIVND (reference sequence). This CDR3 has 16 amino acids.

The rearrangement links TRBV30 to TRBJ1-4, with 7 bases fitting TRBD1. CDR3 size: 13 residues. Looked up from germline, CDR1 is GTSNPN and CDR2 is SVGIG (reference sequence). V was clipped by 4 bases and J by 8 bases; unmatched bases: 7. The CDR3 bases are TGTGCCTGGAACCACAGGGGCGGGGAAAAACTGTTTTTT. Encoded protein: CAWNHRGGEKLFF. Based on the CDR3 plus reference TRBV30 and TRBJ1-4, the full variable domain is SQTIHQWPATLVQPVGSPLSLECTVEGTSNPNLYWYRQAAGRGLQLLFYSVGIGQISSEVPQNLSASRPQDRQFILSSKKLLLSDSGFYLCAWNHRGGEKLFFGSGTQLSVL.

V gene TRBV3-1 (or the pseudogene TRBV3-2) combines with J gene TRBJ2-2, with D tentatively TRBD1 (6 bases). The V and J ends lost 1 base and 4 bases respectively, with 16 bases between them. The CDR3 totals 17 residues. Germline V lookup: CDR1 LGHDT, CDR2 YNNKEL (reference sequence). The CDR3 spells CASSQVRTTGTTGELFF. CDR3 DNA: TGTGCCAGCAGCCAAGTTAGAACTACAGGGACCACCGGGGAGCTGTTTTTT.

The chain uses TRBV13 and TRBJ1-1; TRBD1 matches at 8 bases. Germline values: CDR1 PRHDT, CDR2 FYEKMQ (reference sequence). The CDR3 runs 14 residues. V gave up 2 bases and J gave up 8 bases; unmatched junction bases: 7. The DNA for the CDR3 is TGTGCCAGCAGCTTAATCTCACAGGGGGTAGAAGCTTTCTTT. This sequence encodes CASSLISQGVEAFF. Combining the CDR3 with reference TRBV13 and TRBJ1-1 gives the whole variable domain AAGVIQSPRHLIKEKRETATLKCYPIPRHDTVYWYQQGPGQDPQFLISFYEKMQSDKGSIPDRFSAQQFSDYHSELNMSSLELGDSALYFCASSLISQGVEAFFGQGTRLTVV.

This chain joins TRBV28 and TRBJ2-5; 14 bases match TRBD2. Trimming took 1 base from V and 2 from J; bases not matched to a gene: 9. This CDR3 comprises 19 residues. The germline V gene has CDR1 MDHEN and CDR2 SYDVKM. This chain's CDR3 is CASSLSSTSGRGGQETQYF. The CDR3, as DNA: TGTGCCAGCAGTTTATCGTCGACTAGCGGGAGGGGAGGGCAAGAGACCCAGTACTTC.

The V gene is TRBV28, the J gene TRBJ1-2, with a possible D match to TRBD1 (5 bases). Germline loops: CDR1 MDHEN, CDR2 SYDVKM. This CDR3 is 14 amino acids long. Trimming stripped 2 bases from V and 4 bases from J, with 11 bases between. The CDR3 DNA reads TGTGCCAGCAGTTTAGATCAGGGTATCTATGGCTACACCTTC. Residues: CASSLDQGIYGYTF.

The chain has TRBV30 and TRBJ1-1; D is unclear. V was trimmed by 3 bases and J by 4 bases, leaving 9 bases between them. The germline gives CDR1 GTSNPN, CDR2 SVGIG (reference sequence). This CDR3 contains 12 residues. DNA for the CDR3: TGTGCCTGGAGCGGAGGGAGCACTGAAGCTTTCTTT. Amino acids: CAWSGGSTEAFF.

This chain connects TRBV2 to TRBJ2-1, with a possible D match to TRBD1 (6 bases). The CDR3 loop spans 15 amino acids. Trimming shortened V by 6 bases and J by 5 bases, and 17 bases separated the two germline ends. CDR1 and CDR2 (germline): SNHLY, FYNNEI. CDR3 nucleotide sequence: TGTGCCAGCAGCCCGGGACACCGAACAAACAATGAGCAGTTCTTC. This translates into CASSPGHRTNNEQFF.

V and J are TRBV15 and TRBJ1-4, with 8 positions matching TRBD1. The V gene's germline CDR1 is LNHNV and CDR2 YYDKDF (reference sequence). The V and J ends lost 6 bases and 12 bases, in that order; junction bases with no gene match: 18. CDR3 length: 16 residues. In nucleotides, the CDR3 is TGTGCCACCAGTCCCCTTACCGGGACAGGTACTCGGCAACTGTTTTTT. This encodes CATSPLTGTGTRQLFF.

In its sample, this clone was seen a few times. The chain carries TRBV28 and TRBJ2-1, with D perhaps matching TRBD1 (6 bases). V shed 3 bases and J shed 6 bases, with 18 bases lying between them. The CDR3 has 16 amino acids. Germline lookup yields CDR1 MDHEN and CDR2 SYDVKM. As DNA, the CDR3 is TGTGCCAGCAGTTTTATACAGGGTTGGACCGCCAATGAGCAGTTCTTC. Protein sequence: CASSFIQGWTANEQFF.

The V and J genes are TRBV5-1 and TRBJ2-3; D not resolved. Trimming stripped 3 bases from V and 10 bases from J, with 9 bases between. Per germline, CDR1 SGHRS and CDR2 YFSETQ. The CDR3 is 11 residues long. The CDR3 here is CASSSTEAQYF. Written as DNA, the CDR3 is TGCGCCAGCAGCTCTACTGAGGCGCAGTATTTT.

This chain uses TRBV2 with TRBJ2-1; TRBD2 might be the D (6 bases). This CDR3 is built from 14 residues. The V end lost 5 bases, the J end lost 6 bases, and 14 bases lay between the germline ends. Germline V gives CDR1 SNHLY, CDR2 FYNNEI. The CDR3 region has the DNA TGTGCCAGCAGTCTCCGGGACTCACTCAATGAGCAGTTCTTC. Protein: CASSLRDSLNEQFF.

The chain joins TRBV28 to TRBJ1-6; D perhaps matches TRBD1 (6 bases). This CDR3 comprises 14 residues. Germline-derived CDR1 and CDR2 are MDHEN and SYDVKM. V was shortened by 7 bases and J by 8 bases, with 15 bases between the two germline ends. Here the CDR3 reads CASTLRGGHSPLHF. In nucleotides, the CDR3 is TGTGCCAGCACCCTCCGAGGGGGTCATTCACCCCTCCACTTT.